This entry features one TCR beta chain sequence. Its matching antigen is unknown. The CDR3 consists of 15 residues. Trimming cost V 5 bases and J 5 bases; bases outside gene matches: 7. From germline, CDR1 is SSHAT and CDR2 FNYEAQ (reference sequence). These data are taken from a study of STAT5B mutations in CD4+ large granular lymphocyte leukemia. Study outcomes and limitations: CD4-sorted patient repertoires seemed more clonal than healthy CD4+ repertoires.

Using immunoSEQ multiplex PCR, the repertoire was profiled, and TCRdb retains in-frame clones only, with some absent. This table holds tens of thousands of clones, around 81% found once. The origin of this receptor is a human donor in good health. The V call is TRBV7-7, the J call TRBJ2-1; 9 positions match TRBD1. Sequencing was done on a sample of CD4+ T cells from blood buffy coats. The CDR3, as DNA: TGTGCCAGCAGCCCAGGGACAGGGACTAACAATGAGCAGTTCTTC. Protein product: CASSPGTGTNNEQFF.